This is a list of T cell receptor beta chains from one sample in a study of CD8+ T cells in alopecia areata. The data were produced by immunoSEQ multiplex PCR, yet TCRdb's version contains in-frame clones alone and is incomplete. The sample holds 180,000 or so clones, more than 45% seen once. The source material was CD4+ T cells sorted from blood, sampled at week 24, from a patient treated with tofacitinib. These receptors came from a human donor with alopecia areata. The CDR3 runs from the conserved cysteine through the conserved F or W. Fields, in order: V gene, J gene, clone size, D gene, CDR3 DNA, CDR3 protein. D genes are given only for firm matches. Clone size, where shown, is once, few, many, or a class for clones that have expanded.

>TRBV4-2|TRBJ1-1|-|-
TGTGCCAGCAGCCAAACAGACTTGAACACTGAAGCTTTCTTT
CASSQTDLNTEAFF
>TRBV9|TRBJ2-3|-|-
TGTGCCAGCAGCGTCGGAGGAGTTACAGATACGCAGTATTTT
CASSVGGVTDTQYF
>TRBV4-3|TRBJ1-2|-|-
TGCGCCAGCAGCCAAGTACCGATTAACTATGGCTACACCTTC
CASSQVPINYGYTF
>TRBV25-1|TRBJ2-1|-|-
TGTGCCAGCAGACTTCAGGGAACCGGTAAGCAGTTCTTC
CASRLQGTGKQFF
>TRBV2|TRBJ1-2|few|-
TGTGCCAGCAGTCAGGACATAAACTATGGCTACACCTTC
CASSQDINYGYTF
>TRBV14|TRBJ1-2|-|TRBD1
TGTGCCAGCAGCGCCGGGACAGGCCCTAACTATGGCTACACCTTC
CASSAGTGPNYGYTF
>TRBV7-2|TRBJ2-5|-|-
TGTGCCAGCAGCTTCGTTAGGGGCCCTCAAGAGACCCAGTACTTC
CASSFVRGPQETQYF
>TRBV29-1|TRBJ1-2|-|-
TGCAGCGTTGAAGGACACCGTAACTATGGCTACACCTTC
CSVEGHRNYGYTF
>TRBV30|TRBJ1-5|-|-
TGTGCCTGGAGTGGTGGGACGGGCCATAGCAATCAGCCCCAGCATTTT
CAWSGGTGHSNQPQHF
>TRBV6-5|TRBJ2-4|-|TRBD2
TGTGCCAGCAGTTACTCGACTAGCGGGGGGGCCACTCAGTACTTC
CASSYSTSGGATQYF
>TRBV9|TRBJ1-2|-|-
TGTGCCAGCAGCGTAGTCGATAGGGGAGGCTACACCTTC
CASSVVDRGGYTF
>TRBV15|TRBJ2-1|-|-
TGTGCCACCAGCAGAGGTTTTTTTAGAAATGAGCAGTTCTTC
CATSRGFFRNEQFF
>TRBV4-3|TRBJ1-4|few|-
TGCGCCAGCAGCCAGGCAGCTAATGAAAAACTGTTTTTT
CASSQAANEKLFF
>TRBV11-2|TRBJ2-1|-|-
TGTGCCAGCAGCTTAGAGAATGAGCAGTTCTTC
CASSLENEQFF
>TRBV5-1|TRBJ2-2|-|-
TGCGCCAGCAGCGCCTTACCGGATTACACCGGGGAGCTGTTTTTT
CASSALPDYTGELFF
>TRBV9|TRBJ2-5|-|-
TGTGCCAGCAGCGTAGGACAGGGAGGGACCCAGTACTTC
CASSVGQGGTQYF